A selection of T cell receptor beta chains follows, all from one sample in a study of cytomegalovirus exposure and HLA in healthy donors. The data were produced by immunoSEQ multiplex PCR, yet TCRdb's version contains in-frame clones alone and is incomplete. The sample has 70,000 to 80,000 clones; roughly 82% are singletons. The sequenced sample consisted of PBMCs. Every receptor here comes from a man aged 18 to 30 in good health and CMV-seronegative. Each CDR3 is given with its conserved first and last residue. The D gene is left open where the match is weak. Size is stated for part of the rows, as once, few or many counts, or as a class when the clone is expanded.

>TRBJ1-4|TRBV18|NA|NA
TGTGCCAGCTCACCGGCGCGGGGAGAAAAACTGTTTTTT
CASSPARGEKLFF
>TRBJ2-3|TRBV5-6|TRBD1|NA
TGTGCCAGCAGCCCAGGGACAGGGGGTCAAGATACGCAGTATTTT
CASSPGTGGQDTQYF
>TRBJ2-7|TRBV6-5|NA|NA
TGTGCCAGCAGCTCCGGGGTTTACGAGCAGTACTTC
CASSSGVYEQYF
>TRBJ2-7|TRBV9|NA|NA
TGTGCCAGCAGCGCCGGATTAGACACCTCCTACGAGCAGTACTTC
CASSAGLDTSYEQYF
>TRBJ1-2|TRBV5-8|TRBD1|NA
TGTGCCAGCAGCTGGAAGGTGGACAGGAACTATGGCTACACCTTC
CASSWKVDRNYGYTF
>TRBJ2-3|TRBV6-5|NA|few
TGTGCCAGCAGTTTCACGGTTGGTTCAGATACGCAGTATTTT
CASSFTVGSDTQYF
>TRBJ1-1|TRBV11-2|TRBD1|NA
TGTGCCAGCAGCTCGGACAGGGAAATGAACACTGAAGCTTTCTTT
CASSSDREMNTEAFF
>TRBJ2-7|TRBV7-2|NA|NA
TGTGCCAGCAGCTTAATGGCCGCCCAATACTACGAGCAGTACTTC
CASSLMAAQYYEQYF
>TRBJ2-3|TRBV13|NA|NA
TGTGCCAGCAGCTTTAGGAGGGTATCCACAGATACGCAGTATTTT
CASSFRRVSTDTQYF
>TRBJ1-5|TRBV19|NA|few
TGTGCCAGTAGTATTTTTGGGACATATCAGCCCCAGCATTTT
CASSIFGTYQPQHF
>TRBJ1-5|TRBV4-2|NA|NA
TGTGCCAGCAGCCAAGAGGCAGGGGCAAGCAATCAGCCCCAGCATTTT
CASSQEAGASNQPQHF
>TRBJ1-3|TRBV7-2|NA|NA
TGTGCCAGCAATTACCAGGGATCTGGAAACACCATATATTTT
CASNYQGSGNTIYF
>TRBJ1-2|TRBV7-2|TRBD1|few
TGTGCCAGCAGCTTACCCACAGGGGTTGGCTACACCTTC
CASSLPTGVGYTF
>TRBJ2-2|TRBV7-9|TRBD1|few
TGTGCCAGCAGCTCCTGGGACAGGAGCACCGGGGAGCTGTTTTTT
CASSSWDRSTGELFF
>TRBJ1-2|TRBV7-2|NA|NA
TGTGCCAGCAGCCCTGGTCAGGCCTTTAGGGGTGGCTACACCTTC
CASSPGQAFRGGYTF
>TRBJ2-7|TRBV7-9|NA|NA
TGTGCCAGCAGCCCGGCCAGGGGCTTCTCCTACGAGCAGTACTTC
CASSPARGFSYEQYF
>TRBJ1-1|TRBV7-2|NA|NA
TGTGCCAGCAGCTTAGAGTGGAGGAACACTGAAGCTTTCTTT
CASSLEWRNTEAFF
>TRBJ2-5|TRBV4-1|TRBD2|NA
TGCGCCAGCAGCCAAGGAACCGGCGGCGGGAGGGAGACCCAGTACTTC
CASSQGTGGGRETQYF
>TRBJ2-1|TRBV19|TRBD2|NA
TGTGCCAGTATTTCCAACCAGCGGGGGGGCCGCCACAATGAGCAGTTCTTC
CASISNQRGGRHNEQFF
>TRBJ2-7|TRBV7-2|NA|NA
TGTGCCAGCAGCCGTGAACTTTTCGCAGGGTCCTACGAGCAGTACTTC
CASSRELFAGSYEQYF
>TRBJ2-1|TRBV28|TRBD2|NA
TGTGCCAGCAGTGACTTTAGCGGGAGCTCCTACAATGAGCAGTTCTTC
CASSDFSGSSYNEQFF
>TRBJ1-6|TRBV7-3|TRBD1|few
TGTGCCAGCAGCTTGGGACAGGGGAAGGGATCACCCCTCCACTTT
CASSLGQGKGSPLHF
>TRBJ2-7|TRBV5-4|TRBD2|NA
TGTGCCAGCAGCGCCATGACTAGCGGGATCTACGAGCAGTACTTC
CASSAMTSGIYEQYF
>TRBJ1-1|TRBV6-5|NA|NA
TGTGCCAGCTCTACGAGGCGGGAAGTGAACACTGAAGCTTTCTTT
CASSTRREVNTEAFF